This TCR beta chain was sequenced for a study of shared clonotypes between healthy human individuals. Study-level information: The plates for each donor numbered three CD4 naive, three CD4 memory, two CD8 naive and one CD8 memory.

Nashville, Tennessee was home to all donors, each a Caucasian adult. Assay used: immunoSEQ multiplex PCR; TCRdb lists only in-frame clones, some missing. The sample yields about 340,000 clones, about 73% seen once. Study-wide findings and caveats: Among donors, the sharing of clonotypes was expected to be influenced by sequencing depth.

Concerning this clone: Its antigen is as yet unknown.

Germline V lookup: CDR1 SGHRS, CDR2 YFSETQ. The V and J ends lost 1 base and 5 bases respectively, with 7 bases between them. The CDR3 length is 13 residues. Sequencing was done on a sample of memory CD4+ T cells sorted from blood. The subset is: CD45RA-negative fraction. The chain has TRBV5-1 and TRBJ2-1; no clear D. This sequence was found in a man aged 25 to 45 in good health. The chain's CDR3 is CASSLSANNEQFF. The DNA of the CDR3 is TGCGCCAGCAGCTTGTCGGCAAACAATGAGCAGTTCTTC. Full variable domain (rest looked up from reference TRBV5-1 and TRBJ2-1): KAGVTQTPRYLIKTRGQQVTLSCSPISGHRSVSWYQQTPGQGLQFLFEYFSETQRNKGNFPGRFSGRQFSNSRSEMNVSTLELGDSALYLCASSLSANNEQFFGPGTRLTVL.